This entry lists 2 T cell receptor beta chains sequenced from one sample in a study of monozygotic twins with inflammatory bowel disease (dated by TCRdb to the late 2010s). Receptors were amplified or captured by 5' RACE. The sample was run on an Illumina HiSeq 2500. TCRdb reprocessed the reads, so every CDR3 protein sequence counts as one entry and DNA is not shown. The table held for this sample gives over 150,000 distinct CDR3 sequences. The leading ten clones occupy under 3.5% of the sample. The sequenced material came from blood. These receptors all stem from a human donor with ulcerative colitis or Crohn's disease, or a healthy co-twin of an affected twin (not recorded which).

The rearrangement links TRBV15 to TRBJ2-5; the D call from TCRdb, TRBD1, cannot be confirmed without DNA. The CDR3 loop spans 17 amino acids. Germline V gives CDR1 LNHNV, CDR2 YYDKDF (reference sequence). The CDR3 here is CATSRDGTGGYQETQYF. The full variable domain, in which reference TRBV15 and TRBJ2-5 provide the parts outside the CDR3, is DAMVIQNPRYQVTQFGKPVTLSCSQTLNHNVMYWYQQKSSQAPKLLFHYYDKDFNNEADTPDNFQSRRPNTSFCFLDIRSPGLGDTAMYLCATSRDGTGGYQETQYFGPGTRLLVL.

This rearrangement joins TRBV7-9 to TRBJ1-6; TCRdb reports TRBD1, a call that lacks DNA to check it against. The CDR3 is 16 residues long. CDR1 and CDR2 from the germline V gene are SEHNR and FQNEAQ (reference sequence). CDR3 protein: CASSSLTDTYNSPLHF.